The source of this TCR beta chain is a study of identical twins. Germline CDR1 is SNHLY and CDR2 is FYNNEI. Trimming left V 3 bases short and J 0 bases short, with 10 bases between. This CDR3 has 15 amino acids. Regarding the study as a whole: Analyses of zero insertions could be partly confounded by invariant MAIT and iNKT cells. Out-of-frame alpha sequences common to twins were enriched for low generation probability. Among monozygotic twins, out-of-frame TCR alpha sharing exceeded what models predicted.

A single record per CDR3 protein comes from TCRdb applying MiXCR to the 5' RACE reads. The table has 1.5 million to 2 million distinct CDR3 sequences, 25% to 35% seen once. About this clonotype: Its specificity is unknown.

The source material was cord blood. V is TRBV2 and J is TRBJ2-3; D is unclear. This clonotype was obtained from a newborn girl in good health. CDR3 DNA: TGTGCCAGCAGTGACTACCAGCGAAGCACAGATACGCAGTATTTT. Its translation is CASSDYQRSTDTQYF.